Shown below are 13 T cell receptor beta chains from a single sample sequenced in a study of chemoradiotherapy in HPV16-positive cancers. Repertoires were generated with immunoSEQ multiplex PCR, while TCRdb's copy carries only in-frame clones and drops some. The sample records 30,000 to 45,000 clones, roughly 78% being singletons. The sequenced sample was blood, obtained from a patient who underwent chemoradiotherapy. These receptors were taken from a human donor with HPV-associated anogenital cancer.

The chain employs TRBV4-1 and TRBJ1-1; 8 nucleotides agree with TRBD1. Germline V gene lookup returns CDR1 MGHRA and CDR2 YSYEKL. After removal of 3 bases from V and 6 bases from J, the junction contained 9 bases not matched to a gene. This CDR3 contains 15 residues. CDR3 sequence (DNA): TGCGCCAGCAGCCATGGACAGGGCTATATCGCTGAAGCTTTCTTT. Protein: CASSHGQGYIAEAFF.

The chain joins TRBV28 to TRBJ1-4, with D unresolved. The germline V gene has CDR1 MDHEN and CDR2 SYDVKM. Trimming took 3 bases from V and 2 from J, leaving 7 bases between them. This CDR3 is 14 amino acids long. In nucleotides, the CDR3 is TGTGCCAGCAGTTTCCAATGGACTAATGAAAAACTGTTTTTT. It codes for CASSFQWTNEKLFF.

This clone has just a few counts. The rearrangement links TRBV2 to TRBJ2-5; TRBD2 aligns across 13 bases. The ends lost 5 bases at V and 5 bases at J; junction bases unmatched: 11. The CDR3 loop spans 17 amino acids. Germline V gene data show CDR1 as SNHLY and CDR2 as FYNNEI. This CDR3 reads CASSLYGTSGTRETQYF. For the CDR3, the DNA is TGTGCCAGCAGTCTATACGGGACTAGCGGGACCCGGGAGACCCAGTACTTC.

The chain links TRBV6-1 to TRBJ1-2, with D possibly matching TRBD1 (6 bases). This CDR3 contains 14 residues. V dropped 6 bases and J dropped 7 bases, with 18 bases sitting between them. Germline V gene lookup returns CDR1 MNHNS and CDR2 SASEGT. The CDR3 DNA is TGTGCCAGCAGAGAGCAAAGGGGGAACGGTGGCTACACCTTC. Amino acids: CASREQRGNGGYTF.

The chain employs TRBV15 and TRBJ1-2; TRBD1 agrees at 11 bases. CDR1 and CDR2 from the germline V gene are LNHNV and YYDKDF (reference sequence). V lost 3 bases and J lost 4; bases outside the gene matches: 7. CDR3 length: 16 amino acids. The CDR3 reads CATSREDRGLLYGYTF. CDR3 sequence (DNA): TGTGCCACCAGCAGGGAGGACAGGGGGCTTCTCTATGGCTACACCTTC.

V is TRBV9 and J is TRBJ2-3; 7 bases agree with TRBD2. This CDR3 contains 16 residues. The ends lost 0 bases at V and 8 bases at J; junction bases unmatched: 12. Germline V CDR1 and CDR2: SGDLS, YYNGEE. CDR3 nucleotides: TGTGCCAGCAGCGTAGGGGACTCCGGGGGGATTGTTACGCAGTATTTT. It encodes CASSVGDSGGIVTQYF.

J is TRBJ2-1 and V is TRBV11-2; perhaps TRBD1 as D (6 bases). Trimming removed 5 bases from V and 9 bases from J, with 14 bases in between. The length of the CDR3 is 13 residues. CDR1 is SGHAT, CDR2 FQNNGV, per germline. This CDR3 reads CASSVQGLSEQFF. In DNA form, the CDR3 reads TGTGCCAGCAGCGTCCAGGGGTTGAGTGAGCAGTTCTTC.

V usage is TRBV21-1 and J usage is TRBJ2-5; the tabulated D call, TRBD1, remains unverified against the DNA. TRBV21-1 is deemed a pseudogene. The CDR3 is made up of 15 amino acids. The CDR3 nucleotides read TGTGCCAGCAGCAAAGCGGTACAGCCTCGGGAGACCCAGTACTTC. It encodes CASSKAVQPRETQYF.

The rearrangement links TRBV7-9 to TRBJ2-3; the match to TRBD1 covers 10 bases. V dropped 0 bases and J dropped 4; count of bases not matched to a gene: 1. The CDR3 extends over 15 amino acids. Germline CDR1 and CDR2: SEHNR and FQNEAQ (reference sequence). The CDR3 DNA is TGTGCCAGCAGCTTAGCGACAGGGGGCGCAGATACGCAGTATTTT. Protein product: CASSLATGGADTQYF.

The chain carries TRBV5-6 and TRBJ2-1; TRBD1 might be the D (6 bases). This CDR3 contains 16 residues. V shed 4 bases and J shed 0 bases, with 14 bases lying between them. Germline V gene lookup returns CDR1 SGHDT and CDR2 YYEEEE. The CDR3: CASSHDRSYSYNEQFF. CDR3 in DNA: TGTGCCAGCAGCCATGACAGGTCATACTCCTACAATGAGCAGTTCTTC.

The chain combines TRBV5-1 with TRBJ1-3, with D uncertain. V dropped 4 bases and J dropped 3 bases, with 11 bases sitting between them. Germline CDR1 reads SGHRS; CDR2 reads YFSETQ. This CDR3 contains 14 residues. Here the CDR3 DNA reads TGCGCCAGCAGCGACGGGAATTTTGGAAACACCATATATTTT. It is translated as CASSDGNFGNTIYF.

This clone was picked up one time. The J gene is TRBJ1-2, the V gene TRBV18; a possible D gene is TRBD1 (6 bases). The CDR3 sequence is 15 residues long. V shed 3 bases and J shed 4 bases, with 15 bases lying between them. The V gene's germline CDR1 is KGHSH and CDR2 LQKENI. CDR3 DNA: TGTGCCAGCTCACCTCAACAGGAAGGGGGCTATGGCTACACCTTC. It specifies CASSPQQEGGYGYTF.

The CDR3 DNA is TGTGCCAGCAGCTTGGAGGGCAGATATGGCTACACCTTC. This gives the protein CASSLEGRYGYTF. The chain recombines TRBV5-6 with TRBJ1-2; no reliable D call. Germline CDR1 is SGHDT and CDR2 is YYEEEE. Deletions cut 0 bases from V and 5 bases from J, with 8 bases between. The CDR3 runs to 13 residues.